The source of this TCR beta chain is a study of Ad26.COV2.S vaccination and SARS-CoV-2 variants (dated by TCRdb to 2020 to 2023). Regarding the study in general: Vaccine-arm donors came from COV1001, a multicentre, randomized, double-blind, placebo-controlled phase I-IIa trial of Ad26.COV2.S in healthy adults. Ad26.COV2.S was given intramuscularly at 5x10^10 or 1x10^11 viral particles, as a single shot or as two shots 56 days apart. The specificity and breadth of SARS-CoV-2-reactive T cell receptors after Ad26.COV2.S vaccination were assessed by TCRbeta repertoire sequencing. A total of approximately 32 samples were included in the TCR-sequenced set, comprising about 20 Ad26.COV2.S vaccine recipients, 5 placebo recipients and 8 SARS-CoV-2 convalescent individuals. Trial participants were randomized into five groups of five: low-dose or high-dose Ad26.COV2.S given once or twice, or placebo on both occasions. Throughout the experiments and outcome assessment, investigators stayed blinded to trial group allocation.

TCRbeta CDR3 regions were sequenced with the immunoSEQ Assay. After extraction, genomic DNA underwent amplification by bias-controlled multiplex PCR, followed by high-throughput sequencing. Concerning the study's data processing: To quantify the absolute abundance of every unique TCRbeta CDR3 region, sequences were collapsed and filtered. T cell fraction was estimated by normalization of TCRbeta template counts to usable DNA, with usable DNA being measured through amplification of reference genes present in all nucleated cells. Repertoire TCRs were annotated as SARS-CoV-2-specific by exact matching of V gene, CDR3 amino acid sequence and J gene to a known reactive TCR set. The reference SARS-CoV-2 TCR set was obtained from MIRA and was filtered for enrichment in COVID-19-positive ImmuneCODE repertoires, whereby public or cross-reactive TCRs were removed. Based on the MIRA antigens, annotated TCRs were further analysed at the level of specific ORF or position within ORF. Depth was the summed frequency of annotated unique rearrangements, while breadth was defined as annotated unique rearrangements over total unique productive rearrangements. Two-sided Wilcoxon rank-sum tests were used to compare TCR breadth between groups. The clones in this table, taken by TCRdb from immuneACCESS, are in-frame only. Not every clone is retained; where verified, under half of the shortfall comes from an unresolved V gene, and the cause of the rest is unknown. The D gene and trimming were derived from the DNA, and the V and J assignments and clone size from that table. Recorded for this sample are around 380,000 clones; more than 85% of them occurred a single time. Approximately 3.7% of the sample is taken by the ten largest.

V sheds 2 bases and J sheds 6 bases, leaving 17 bases between their ends. The CDR3 covers 15 residues, taking in both the cysteine and the phenylalanine. Of the read, only the CDR3 DNA is kept; its 45 bases are in frame from base 1. As encoded in the germline V gene, CDR1 is SGHVS while CDR2 is FNYEAQ. The treatment or condition tag for this specimen amounts to: over 15 received Ad26.COV2.S at low or high dose, single or two shots; a few received placebo; per-sample allocation not given. For vaccine and placebo recipients, the sequenced repertoires came from samples collected on day 63 after the first injection. In Cohort 1b, 20 to 25 adults aged 18-55 years were enrolled at a single site in Boston, USA, between 29 July and 7 August 2020. Ad26.COV2.S consisted of a replication-incompetent adenovirus type 26 vector by which a prefusion-stabilized SARS-CoV-2 spike protein from the original Wuhan strain was expressed.

Here is what the overall study found, with its caveats: Vaccine and placebo recipients had similar non-spike TCR breadth, a finding consistent with the vaccine containing only spike. Substantial breadth of spike-specific CD8+ and CD4+ T cell responses was reported after vaccination. The study was not powered to compare responses between vaccine doses or regimens. Higher spike-specific TCR breadth was observed in Ad26.COV2.S recipients than in placebo recipients (P = 0.0014). It was noted by the authors that total T cell responses may have been underestimated by the TCR breadth and depth analyses.

A note on this clone: Which antigen it targets is not known. Qualities for individual bases were not recorded, and no much larger clone is one base off.

Material: peripheral blood, obtained in a trial of Ad26.COV2.S vaccine versus placebo. The clonotype comes from a person aged 18 to 59 who received the Ad26.COV2.S COVID-19 vaccine or a placebo. Rearrangement joined TRBV7-6 to TRBJ2-7, with TRBD1 perhaps the D gene, on 6 matching bases. The nucleotide sequence reads TGTGCCAGCAGCTTACGAGATTGGACAGACTCCGAGCAGTACTTC. It specifies CASSLRDWTDSEQYF.